This T cell receptor beta chain was recovered during a study of blood T cells in healthy people across ages. Overall study context: About one barcoded TCR beta cDNA was captured per two T cells.

A second PCR, run for about 7 to 12 cycles, used a sample-barcoded 5' primer plus a J-beta primer mix. Every single cDNA molecule received a tag from a template-switch adaptor with 12 random nucleotides. TCRdb recomputed calls from the 5' RACE reads with MiXCR, one row per CDR3 protein. The sample lists about 600,000 distinct CDR3 sequences; around half were seen once. Points from the study as a whole: The study found more naive CD4+ cells and higher diversity in long-lived than aged donors. A roughly linear age-dependent decrease characterized TCR beta diversity per million T cells.

Only a few counts were recorded for this clonotype. The antigen remains undetermined. V gave up 1 base and J gave up 4 bases, with 13 bases separating them. Germline CDR1 DFQATT, CDR2 SNEGSKA (reference sequence). CDR3 size: 15 residues. The specimen sequenced was blood. The chain carries TRBV20-1 and TRBJ1-4; D remains ambiguous. The sequence came from a man older than 75 in good health. Here the CDR3 reads CSARAPDGHNEKLFF. CDR3 bases: TGCAGTGCTAGAGCCCCGGACGGCCATAATGAAAAACTGTTTTTT.